The 25 T cell receptor beta chains listed next were all sequenced from one sample in a study of cytomegalovirus exposure and HLA in healthy donors. Researchers ran the PCR with 60 Vbeta and 13 Jbeta primers. Here immunoSEQ multiplex PCR was the method, and the copy in TCRdb shows in-frame clones only, minus some. The data show 150,000 to 200,000 clones, about 80% seen once. Sample: PBMCs. The origin of the receptors is a woman aged 18 to 35 in good health and CMV-seropositive.

This clone has just a few counts. The rearrangement uses TRBV4-2 and TRBJ1-1, with TRBD1 matching over 11 bases. The V segment lost 5 bases and the J segment 7 bases; nucleotides outside the gene matches: 9. The CDR3 length is 15 residues. In germline, CDR1 is LGHNA, CDR2 YNFKEQ. CDR3 sequence: CASSNGQGALVEAFF. The CDR3 nucleotides read TGTGCCAGCAGCAACGGACAGGGGGCTCTTGTTGAAGCTTTCTTT.

The rearrangement joins TRBV7-9 to TRBJ2-5, with D uncertain. Germline V CDR1 and CDR2: SEHNR, FQNEAQ (reference sequence). V lost 5 bases to trimming and J lost 4 bases, with 14 bases between them. CDR3 length: 14 amino acids. CDR3 DNA: TGTGCCAGCAGCCCCCCTCAGAGAGGAGAGACCCAGTACTTC. Translated, it gives CASSPPQRGETQYF.

The rearrangement links TRBV7-2 to TRBJ2-7; D perhaps matches TRBD1 (6 bases). Germline V gives CDR1 SGHTA, CDR2 FQGNSA. The CDR3 contains 13 residues. V lost 3 bases and J lost 5, with 11 bases in between. The CDR3 loop reads CASSLGAGHEQYF. The CDR3 nucleotides read TGTGCCAGCAGCTTGGGGGCAGGGCACGAGCAGTACTTC.

This clone was detected only a few times. This chain connects TRBV27 to TRBJ2-7, with 10 bases aligning to TRBD1. CDR3 size: 18 residues. J lost 0 bases, V lost 6 bases, and 14 bases had no gene match. From germline, CDR1 is MNHEY and CDR2 SMNVEV (reference sequence). Written as DNA, the CDR3 is TGTGCCAGCAGCCCGACCGGGACAGGGGTCAGGAGCTCCTACGAGCAGTACTTC. Translation: CASSPTGTGVRSSYEQYF.

The V gene is TRBV5-4, the J gene TRBJ2-7; TRBD2 aligns across 7 bases. V shed 0 bases and J 7 bases; nucleotides not matched to a gene: 7. CDR3 size: 14 residues. Germline V lookup: CDR1 SGHNT, CDR2 YYREEE (reference sequence). The CDR3 loop reads CASSLGEGMREQYF. In DNA, the CDR3 is TGTGCCAGCAGCTTGGGGGAGGGGATGAGGGAGCAGTACTTC. Together with reference TRBV5-4 and TRBJ2-7, the CDR3 gives the full variable domain: ETGVTQSPTHLIKTRGQQVTLRCSSQSGHNTVSWYQQALGQGPQFIFQYYREEENGRGNFPPRFSGLQFPNYSSELNVNALELDDSALYLCASSLGEGMREQYFGPGTRLTVT.

CDR3 in DNA: TGTGCCAGCAGAACTAGCGGGGGGGCCCACGAGCAGTACGTC. Translation gives CASRTSGGAHEQYV. The chain links TRBV2 to TRBJ2-7, with 13 positions matching TRBD2. Looked up from germline, CDR1 is SNHLY and CDR2 is FYNNEI. Trimming cost V 6 bases and J 5 bases; bases outside gene matches: 4. This CDR3 contains 14 residues.

The rearrangement joins TRBV9 to TRBJ1-2; D is undetermined. V lost 1 base to trimming and J lost 2 bases, with 9 bases between them. This CDR3 spans 14 amino acids. Germline lookup yields CDR1 SGDLS and CDR2 YYNGEE. CDR3 coding DNA: TGTGCCAGCAGCGTAAGAGGCGGCAACTATGGCTACACCTTC. This gives the protein CASSVRGGNYGYTF.

V gene TRBV25-1 combines with J gene TRBJ1-5; D remains unclear. Looked up from germline, CDR1 is MGHDK and CDR2 is SYGVNS. With 6 bases removed from V and 7 bases from J, the gap between germline ends came to 16 bases. The CDR3 contains 14 residues. The CDR3 protein is CASSGVGRLQPQHF. The CDR3, as DNA: TGTGCCAGCAGCGGGGTAGGGAGGTTGCAGCCCCAGCATTTT. Filled out from reference TRBV25-1 and TRBJ1-5, the complete variable domain reads EADIYQTPRYLVIGTGKKITLECSQTMGHDKMYWYQQDPGMELHLIHYSYGVNSTEKGDLSSESTVSRIRTEHFPLTLESARPSHTSQYLCASSGVGRLQPQHFGDGTRLSIL.

The V gene is TRBV4-1, the J gene TRBJ2-1; 9 nucleotides agree with TRBD1. The germline gives CDR1 MGHRA, CDR2 YSYEKL. This CDR3 has 15 amino acids. The V and J ends lost 7 bases and 7 bases, in that order; junction bases with no gene match: 11. CDR3 coding DNA: TGCGCCAGCAAAAGCGTCGGGACAGGGAGGAATGAGCAGTTCTTC. Its translation is CASKSVGTGRNEQFF.

This clone appeared a few times. The chain joins TRBV5-5 to TRBJ1-1; possibly TRBD1 for D (5 bases). The V end lost 0 bases, the J end lost 1 base, and 7 bases lay between the germline ends. CDR1 is SGHKS, CDR2 YYEKEE, per germline (reference sequence). The CDR3 consists of 14 residues. The CDR3 loop is CASSLAGGNTEAFF. The CDR3 coding sequence is TGTGCCAGCAGCTTGGCCGGGGGGAACACTGAAGCTTTCTTT.

The chain is built from TRBV4-2 and TRBJ1-3; D is unresolved. The V end lost 6 bases, the J end lost 0 bases, and 6 bases lay between the germline ends. CDR1 and CDR2 (germline): LGHNA, YNFKEQ. The CDR3 loop spans 13 amino acids. CDR3 sequence reads: CASRHISGNTIYF. For the CDR3, the DNA is TGTGCCAGCAGACACATCTCTGGAAACACCATATATTTT.

The chain couples TRBV18 to TRBJ1-3; the D is unclear. This CDR3 comprises 16 residues. V lost 3 bases, J lost 0 bases, and 12 bases lay in between. The germline CDR1 and CDR2 sequences are KGHSH and LQKENI. DNA for the CDR3: TGTGCCAGCTCACCTTCTCCAGTACCCTCTGGAAACACCATATATTTT. Its protein is CASSPSPVPSGNTIYF.

The chain uses TRBV4-3 and TRBJ2-2; 9 bases agree with TRBD2. The germline gives CDR1 LGHNA, CDR2 YSLEER. The CDR3 runs 18 residues. The V segment lost 0 bases and the J segment 1 base; nucleotides outside the gene matches: 6. CDR3: CASSQDVAGAVNTGELFF. In nucleotides, the CDR3 is TGCGCCAGCAGCCAAGACGTAGCGGGGGCCGTGAACACCGGGGAGCTGTTTTTT.

This chain links TRBV5-1 with TRBJ1-4; 7 positions match TRBD1. CDR3 length: 14 amino acids. V lost 4 bases to trimming and J lost 5 bases; unmatched junction nucleotides: 5. Germline assignment: CDR1 SGHRS and CDR2 YFSETQ. The CDR3 DNA is TGCGCCAGCAGCCCGGGACAGTCAAATGAAAAACTGTTTTTT. Amino acids: CASSPGQSNEKLFF.

The table lists this clone with a count of one. This chain uses TRBV15 with TRBJ1-2; 12 bases agree with TRBD1. J gave up 10 bases and V 6 bases, and 9 bases lay outside the gene matches. There are 14 residues in the CDR3. Germline CDR1 and CDR2: LNHNV and YYDKDF (reference sequence). Written as DNA, the CDR3 is TGTGCCACCAGTCGGGACAGGGGGCCCTCTCACTACACCTTC. This sequence encodes CATSRDRGPSHYTF.

V usage is TRBV30 and J usage is TRBJ2-6; D unclear. V lost 8 bases, J lost 0 bases, and 5 bases lay in between. The germline V gene has CDR1 GTSNPN and CDR2 SVGIG (reference sequence). This CDR3 is 12 amino acids long. Here the CDR3 DNA reads TGTGCCCGGTCCTCTGGGGCCAACGTCCTGACTTTC. The encoded protein is CARSSGANVLTF.

The chain joins TRBV5-1 to TRBJ1-2; D not certain. The CDR3 length is 16 residues. Germline CDR1 reads SGHRS; CDR2 reads YFSETQ. The V end was cut by 0 bases, the J end by 0 bases, with 12 bases between. The CDR3 DNA reads TGCGCCAGCAGCTTGGGCGGCGGCAGAACTAACTATGGCTACACCTTC. As protein: CASSLGGGRTNYGYTF.

This chain connects TRBV5-6 to TRBJ1-2; 12 bases map to TRBD1. The junction had 6 bases not matched to a gene; V was cut back by 2 bases and J by 7 bases. CDR3 size: 15 residues. CDR1 is SGHDT, CDR2 YYEEEE, per germline. CDR3 residues: CASSFPGQGASGYTF. The CDR3 DNA is TGTGCCAGCAGCTTTCCGGGACAGGGGGCTTCTGGCTACACCTTC.

This clone was counted once. The V gene is TRBV14, the J gene TRBJ2-5; TRBD2 is a possible D gene (5 bases). CDR1 and CDR2 from the germline V gene are SGHDN and FVKESK. The CDR3 covers 14 residues. Trimming removed 2 bases from V and 11 bases from J, with 18 bases in between. CDR3 sequence reads: CASSQFGVPGEQYF. The CDR3, as DNA: TGTGCCAGCAGCCAATTCGGGGTCCCAGGAGAGCAGTACTTC. The variable domain in full, with the rest retrieved from reference TRBV14 and TRBJ2-5, is EAGVTQFPSHSVIEKGQTVTLRCDPISGHDNLYWYRRVMGKEIKFLLHFVKESKQDESGMPNNRFLAERTGGTYSTLKVQPAELEDSGVYFCASSQFGVPGEQYFGPGTRLLVL.

The chain couples TRBV5-1 to TRBJ2-5; 10 bases agree with TRBD1. With the DNA end fitting TRBJ2-7 better, the J assignment may be wrong. The germline gives CDR1 SGHRS, CDR2 YFSETQ. The CDR3 covers 15 residues. CDR3 sequence (DNA): TGCGCCAGCAGCTTGGATGGGACAGGGGACTACGAGCAGTACTTC. Its protein is CASSLDGTGDYEQYF.

The gene calls are TRBV25-1 and TRBJ1-2, with unresolved D. Germline values: CDR1 MGHDK, CDR2 SYGVNS. This CDR3 region has 15 residues. Deletions cut 3 bases from V and 2 bases from J, with 13 bases between. CDR3 sequence (DNA): TGTGCCAGCAGTGACCCGGGCGGGGTCAACTATGGCTACACCTTC. As protein: CASSDPGGVNYGYTF.

This clone has a handful of counts. The chain uses TRBV7-8 and TRBJ2-3, with D uncertain. The CDR3 extends over 15 amino acids. V lost 0 bases, J lost 4 bases, and 11 bases lay in between. Per germline, CDR1 SGHVS and CDR2 FQNEAQ. This CDR3 is CASSLALGRSDTQYF. The CDR3 nucleotides are TGTGCCAGCAGCTTAGCGCTAGGTCGCTCAGATACGCAGTATTTT.

The rearrangement uses TRBV6-1 and TRBJ1-5; D not certain. V was shortened by 6 bases and J by 2 bases, with 8 bases between the two germline ends. The CDR3 consists of 13 residues. Germline V gene lookup returns CDR1 MNHNS and CDR2 SASEGT. CDR3 sequence (DNA): TGTGCCAGCAGCCCATTCCGCAATCAGCCCCAGCATTTT. Its protein is CASSPFRNQPQHF.

This clone was counted once. CDR3 in DNA: TGTGCCAGCAGCCAGCGGGGGGTCCAAGAGACCCAGTACTTC. Residues: CASSQRGVQETQYF. This chain joins TRBV7-9 and TRBJ2-5; 9 bases are shared with TRBD2. The V gene's germline CDR1 is SEHNR and CDR2 FQNEAQ (reference sequence). The length of the CDR3 is 14 residues. The trim removed 5 bases at V and 1 base at J, leaving 2 bases unmatched.

The chain couples TRBV6-1 to TRBJ1-5; 9 nucleotides line up with TRBD1. The CDR3 runs 15 residues. Germline trimming cut 4 bases from V and 5 bases from J; bases unmatched to any gene: 6. Germline assignment: CDR1 MNHNS and CDR2 SASEGT. The DNA for the CDR3 is TGTGCCAGCAGTGCGGGACAGGGTATGTATCAGCCCCAGCATTTT. Encoded protein: CASSAGQGMYQPQHF.